Described below is a single TCR beta chain sequence and its context. Its target is not known. Germline V gene sequence: CDR1 MNHEY, CDR2 SMNVEV (reference sequence). The CDR3 spans 16 residues. Unmatched junction bases numbered 7, after V lost 3 bases and J lost 1 base. The data were obtained in a study of siplizumab effects on memory and regulatory T cells. Notes on the study in general: Naive T cells appeared more varied than memory cells and looked like key alloresponse contributors.

Profiling relied on immunoSEQ multiplex PCR, and the TCRdb table lists in-frame clones only, not all of them. The sample contains tens of thousands of clones, approximately 93% of which appear only once. Sequencing was done on a sample of CD8+ T cells sorted from blood. V gene TRBV27 combines with J gene TRBJ2-3; 7 bases match TRBD2. This clonotype was sampled from a human donor in good health. This CDR3 is CASSLIRLAGTDTQYF. CDR3 nucleotides: TGTGCCAGCAGTTTGATTCGCCTAGCGGGCACAGATACGCAGTATTTT.